The clone carrying this TCR beta chain was seen repeatedly, ten times or more. CDR3 length equals 16 residues. Germline V gene data show CDR1 as SGHTA and CDR2 as FQGNSA. Donors had localized lung adenocarcinoma, a non-small cell lung cancer. TCRdb reprocessed the PCR reads via MiXCR and lists one record per CDR3 protein. The table has fewer than 30,000 distinct CDR3 sequences, 45% to 50% seen once; the top ten hold around 50%. This specimen comes from a study of CD4 and CD8 cells across lung adenocarcinoma regions. The chain uses TRBV7-2 and TRBJ2-1; no definite D call. The tail of the sequence fits TRBJ2-7 better, so the J call may be wrong. The sequenced sample was CD8+ T cells from the center of a lung tumor. The receptor was isolated from a male donor with lung adenocarcinoma. The CD4 and CD8 labels of this study may be unreliable. CDR3 DNA sequence: TGTGCCAGCAGCTTAGTTTATCGGACGCCATCCTACGAGCAGTACTTC. It encodes CASSLVYRTPSYEQYF.